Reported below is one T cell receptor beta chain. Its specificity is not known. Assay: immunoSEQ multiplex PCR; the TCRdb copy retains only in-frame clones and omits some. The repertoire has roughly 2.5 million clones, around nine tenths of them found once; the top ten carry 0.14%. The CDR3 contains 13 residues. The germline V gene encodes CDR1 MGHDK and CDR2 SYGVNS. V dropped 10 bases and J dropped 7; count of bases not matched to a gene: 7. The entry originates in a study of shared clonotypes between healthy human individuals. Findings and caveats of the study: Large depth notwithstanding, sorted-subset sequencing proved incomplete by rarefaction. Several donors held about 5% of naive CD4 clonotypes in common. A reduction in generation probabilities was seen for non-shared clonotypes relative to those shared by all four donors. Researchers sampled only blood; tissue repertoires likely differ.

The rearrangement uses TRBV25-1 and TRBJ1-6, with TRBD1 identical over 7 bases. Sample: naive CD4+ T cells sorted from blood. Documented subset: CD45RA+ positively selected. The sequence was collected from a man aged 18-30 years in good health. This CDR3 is CATARQGNSPLHF. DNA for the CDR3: TGTGCCACCGCACGACAGGGAAATTCACCCCTCCACTTT.